What follows describes a single T cell receptor beta chain. Its antigen is undetermined. Assay: immunoSEQ multiplex PCR; the TCRdb copy retains only in-frame clones and omits some. The data contain 75,000 to 100,000 clones, about 86% of them singletons. This sample was taken from a study of OX40 agonist ivuxolimab in advanced cancers. Overall study findings and caveats: In general, CD8+ T cells held more expanded clones than CD4+ did, on average. Compared with others, partial responders at 0.1-3.0 mg/kg displayed clonal expansion among the lowest.

Trimming took off 6 bases at V and 8 bases at J, with 23 bases between the two ends. This CDR3 contains 16 residues. Germline values: CDR1 LNHDA, CDR2 SQIVND (reference sequence). This sequence joins TRBV19 and TRBJ1-5; perhaps TRBD1 as D (5 bases). This TCR derives from an adult with an advanced solid tumor such as melanoma, head and neck, liver or kidney cancer. The input for sequencing was CD4+ or CD8+ T cells sorted from blood, taken in a trial of the OX40 agonist ivuxolimab. The CDR3: CASSPHGGLVGEPQHF. CDR3 DNA: TGTGCCAGTAGCCCTCACGGGGGTTTAGTCGGGGAGCCCCAGCATTTT.